A single sample is the source of the 22 T cell receptor beta chains below, sequenced in a study of vaccination and CD4 T cells after COVID-19. The treatment is: approximately nine-day PBMC culture with coronavirus spike peptide pools or control peptides (ViraFEST assay). These TCRs are of unknown antigen specificity. Researchers used the Oncomine TCR Beta short-read assay to sequence DNA from cultured CD4+ T cells. TCRdb fed the PCR reads into MiXCR, producing one record per CDR3 protein. The sample includes roughly 13,000 distinct CDR3 sequences, around 58% of them seen just once. Sequenced material: CD4+ T cells from blood, cultured in vitro. Receptor source: a human donor who had recovered from COVID-19.

The rearrangement uses TRBV2 and TRBJ2-7; tentative D call: TRBD2 (5 bases). V was pared by 4 bases and J by 1 base, with 14 bases between. The germline CDR1 and CDR2 sequences are SNHLY and FYNNEI. The CDR3 is 15 amino acids. The DNA of the CDR3 is TGTGCCAGCAGTGCGCGACCGAGCGGTTCCTACGAGCAGTACTTC. Translation gives CASSARPSGSYEQYF.

V is TRBV6-2 or TRBV6-3 and J is TRBJ1-2, with TRBD1 identical over 10 bases. CDR3 length: 15 residues. V lost 5 bases to trimming and J lost 4 bases; unmatched junction nucleotides: 7. CDR1 is MNHEY and CDR2 is SVGEGT in the germline V gene. The DNA of the CDR3 is TGTGCCAGCAGTACCCGGGACAGGGGAGGCTATGGCTACACCTTC. This gives the protein CASSTRDRGGYGYTF.

This clonotype was recorded only once. The chain is built from TRBV7-9 and TRBJ1-1; no definite D call. Germline V gene sequence: CDR1 SEHNR, CDR2 FQNEAQ (reference sequence). V was clipped by 5 bases and J by 5 bases, with 15 bases between them. The CDR3 has 14 amino acids. The CDR3, as DNA: TGTGCCAGCAGCCCCGAGGGAATAGGGACTGAAGCTTTCTTT. It translates to CASSPEGIGTEAFF.

V gene TRBV24-1 combines with J gene TRBJ2-6; D tentatively reads TRBD1 or TRBD2 (5 bases each). Trimming removed 3 bases at V and 3 bases at J, with 11 bases between. Germline-derived CDR1 and CDR2 are KGHDR and SFDVKD. The length of the CDR3 is 16 residues. This CDR3 is CATSDPGADGANVLTF. The CDR3, as DNA: TGTGCCACCAGTGATCCCGGGGCGGATGGGGCCAACGTCCTGACTTTC.

The gene calls are TRBV6-1 and TRBJ2-7, with 11 bases aligning to TRBD1. Germline V lookup: CDR1 MNHNS, CDR2 SASEGT. V lost 1 base, J lost 2 bases, and 1 base stayed unmatched. There are 15 residues in the CDR3. The CDR3 nucleotides read TGTGCCAGCAGTGAAGGGACAGGGGGCGCCTACGAGCAGTACTTC. Protein product: CASSEGTGGAYEQYF.

This sequence joins TRBV20-1 and TRBJ1-2; weak D call: TRBD1 (5 bases). V was cut by 6 bases and J by 6 bases, with 11 bases left in between. Germline CDR1 reads DFQATT; CDR2 reads SNEGSKA (reference sequence). This CDR3 has 11 amino acids. CDR3 DNA sequence: TGCAGTGCCTCCGACAGTAATGGCTACACCTTC. Translated: CSASDSNGYTF.

The chain carries TRBV20-1 and TRBJ1-2; D is uncertain. CDR1 and CDR2 (germline): DFQATT, SNEGSKA (reference sequence). V dropped 1 base and J dropped 4 bases, with 19 bases sitting between them. The CDR3 extends over 16 amino acids. Written as DNA, the CDR3 is TGCAGTGCTAGAGGTAGTGGTGGGAGGCAGAGCTATGGCTACACCTTC. Amino acid sequence: CSARGSGGRQSYGYTF.

This sequence joins TRBV6-2 or TRBV6-3 and TRBJ2-2, with 9 bases identical to TRBD1. Germline assignment: CDR1 MNHEY and CDR2 SVGEGT. The CDR3 is 15 residues long. V dropped 6 bases and J dropped 6; count of bases not matched to a gene: 8. The CDR3: CASRRDRAGSGELFF. The CDR3, as DNA: TGTGCCAGCAGACGGGACAGGGCTGGGTCCGGGGAGCTGTTTTTT.

This clonotype was detected a few times. V usage is TRBV10-3 and J usage is TRBJ2-2, with D maybe TRBD1 (6 bases). Per germline, CDR1 ENHRY and CDR2 SYGVKD. Trimming shortened V by 2 bases and J by 0 bases, and 10 bases separated the two germline ends. CDR3 length: 16 residues. CDR3 sequence (DNA): TGTGCCATCAGTGAGACGGGACACACGAACACCGGGGAGCTGTTTTTT. Translating it yields CAISETGHTNTGELFF.

In nucleotides, the CDR3 is TGCGCCAGCAGCACAGGACTAACTCAAGAGACCCAGTACTTC. Translated, it gives CASSTGLTQETQYF. The V gene is TRBV5-1, the J gene TRBJ2-5, with D possibly being TRBD2 (6 bases). The CDR3 covers 14 residues. Germline CDR1 and CDR2: SGHRS and YFSETQ. V was shortened by 4 bases and J by 2 bases, with 12 bases between the two germline ends.

The rearrangement joins TRBV6-5 to TRBJ2-4, with 8 bases fitting TRBD2. The CDR3 consists of 16 residues. From germline, CDR1 is MNHEY and CDR2 SVGAGI. V shed 2 bases, J shed 1 base, and the junction held 4 bases outside the gene matches. As DNA, the CDR3 is TGTGCCAGCAGTTACCGGGAGGGGTCCGCCAAAAACATTCAGTACTTC. Translating gives CASSYREGSAKNIQYF.

This clonotype was observed a handful of times. The CDR3 loop is CAWSVGSGPQGEQYF. The CDR3 DNA reads as TGTGCCTGGAGTGTAGGGTCAGGGCCCCAAGGGGAGCAGTACTTC. The chain employs TRBV30 and TRBJ2-7, with TRBD1 as a possible D gene (5 bases). Trimming took 0 bases from V and 7 from J, leaving 19 bases between them. CDR3 length equals 15 residues. In germline, CDR1 is GTSNPN, CDR2 SVGIG (reference sequence).

This chain joins TRBV6-1 and TRBJ1-2, with 8 bases fitting TRBD1. The V gene end was trimmed by 6 bases and the J gene end by 7 bases; junction bases not matched to a gene: 7. Looked up from germline, CDR1 is MNHNS and CDR2 is SASEGT. The CDR3 totals 13 residues. The CDR3 DNA reads as TGTGCCAGCAGGACCCAGGGGGCCGGTGGCTACACCTTC. Residues: CASRTQGAGGYTF.

The CDR3 DNA sequence: TGTGCCAGCAGGGGCCGAGGGGCGGAATCCTACAATGAGCAGTTCTTC. It yields the protein CASRGRGAESYNEQFF. This sequence joins TRBV28 and TRBJ2-1; TRBD1 or TRBD2 may be the D gene (5 bases each). CDR1 MDHEN and CDR2 SYDVKM come from the germline V gene. The CDR3 is 16 residues long. V was cut by 6 bases and J by 1 base, with 16 bases left in between. Full variable domain (rest looked up from reference TRBV28 and TRBJ2-1): DVKVTQSSRYLVKRTGEKVFLECVQDMDHENMFWYRQDPGLGLRLIYFSYDVKMKEKGDIPEGYSVSREKKERFSLILESASTNQTSMYLCASRGRGAESYNEQFFGPGTRLTVL.

The chain combines TRBV10-3 with TRBJ2-1, with D possibly matching TRBD2 (6 bases). Germline V CDR1 and CDR2: ENHRY, SYGVKD. With 10 bases removed from V and 6 bases from J, the gap between germline ends came to 16 bases. The CDR3 is 13 residues long. The CDR3 coding sequence is TGTGCCACCCAAAAGGGACTTTCCAATGAGCAGTTCTTC. This sequence encodes CATQKGLSNEQFF.

This clonotype has more than one count but fewer than ten. The V call is TRBV6-5, the J call TRBJ2-1, with 15 positions matching TRBD2. The CDR3 totals 19 residues. V lost 2 bases, J lost 10 bases, and 15 bases stayed unmatched. Germline lookup yields CDR1 MNHEY and CDR2 SVGAGI. CDR3 nucleotide sequence: TGTGCCAGCAGTTACGGCGGACTAGCGGGAGGGCCAAGGTTACGGGAGCAGTTCTTC. Protein: CASSYGGLAGGPRLREQFF.

This clonotype occurred a few times. The rearrangement joins TRBV28 to TRBJ2-3, with D perhaps matching TRBD1 (5 bases). The CDR3 spans 16 residues. V was pared by 2 bases and J by 1 base, with 13 bases between. Germline CDR1 MDHEN, CDR2 SYDVKM. For the CDR3, the DNA is TGTGCCAGCAGTTTACCTCGTCTAGGGGGCACAGATACGCAGTATTTT. Translating gives CASSLPRLGGTDTQYF.

V and J are TRBV20-1 and TRBJ2-2, with 8 positions matching TRBD2. There are 15 residues in the CDR3. Germline trimming cut 5 bases from V and 1 base from J; bases unmatched to any gene: 6. Germline assignment: CDR1 DFQATT and CDR2 SNEGSKA (reference sequence). The CDR3 spells CSAGATSENTGELFF. The CDR3 DNA is TGCAGTGCTGGTGCGACTAGCGAGAACACCGGGGAGCTGTTTTTT.

The chain couples TRBV7-2 to TRBJ2-3; no firm D call. This CDR3 comprises 13 residues. The V and J ends lost 1 base and 4 bases respectively, with 6 bases between them. CDR1 and CDR2 from the germline V gene are SGHTA and FQGNSA. The CDR3 loop is CASSLGGADTQYF. For the CDR3, the DNA is TGTGCCAGCAGCTTAGGAGGCGCAGATACGCAGTATTTT.

The V call is TRBV27, the J call TRBJ2-7, with D perhaps TRBD1 or TRBD2 (6 bases each). The CDR3 length is 15 residues. CDR1 and CDR2 (germline): MNHEY, SMNVEV (reference sequence). Trimming left V 3 bases short and J 6 bases short, with 18 bases between. DNA for the CDR3: TGTGCCAGCAGTTTTAGGGGGGCGCGAAATGGCGAGCAGTACTTC. Translated: CASSFRGARNGEQYF.

The chain joins TRBV19 to TRBJ1-3; perhaps TRBD1 as D (6 bases). CDR1 LNHDA and CDR2 SQIVND come from the germline V gene (reference sequence). The V gene lost 3 bases and the J gene lost 2 bases, with 14 bases spanning the gap. The CDR3 has 16 residues. CDR3 sequence (DNA): TGTGCCAGTAGTATGTCGCACAGGGCCACTGGAAACACCATATATTTT. This codes for CASSMSHRATGNTIYF. The full variable domain, with the rest looked up from reference TRBV19 and TRBJ1-3, is DGGITQSPKYLFRKEGQNVTLSCEQNLNHDAMYWYRQDPGQGLRLIYYSQIVNDFQKGDIAEGYSVSREKKESFPLTVTSAQKNPTAFYLCASSMSHRATGNTIYFGEGSWLTVV.

By share, this clonotype counts as medium-sized. The gene calls are TRBV7-9 and TRBJ2-2; the match to TRBD2 covers 10 bases. Germline V gene lookup returns CDR1 SEHNR and CDR2 FQNEAQ (reference sequence). Unmatched junction bases numbered 3, after V lost 2 bases and J lost 6 bases. This CDR3 has 15 residues. CDR3 sequence reads: CASSLRAGGPGELFF. The CDR3 region has the DNA TGTGCCAGCAGCTTAAGAGCGGGAGGGCCCGGGGAGCTGTTTTTT.